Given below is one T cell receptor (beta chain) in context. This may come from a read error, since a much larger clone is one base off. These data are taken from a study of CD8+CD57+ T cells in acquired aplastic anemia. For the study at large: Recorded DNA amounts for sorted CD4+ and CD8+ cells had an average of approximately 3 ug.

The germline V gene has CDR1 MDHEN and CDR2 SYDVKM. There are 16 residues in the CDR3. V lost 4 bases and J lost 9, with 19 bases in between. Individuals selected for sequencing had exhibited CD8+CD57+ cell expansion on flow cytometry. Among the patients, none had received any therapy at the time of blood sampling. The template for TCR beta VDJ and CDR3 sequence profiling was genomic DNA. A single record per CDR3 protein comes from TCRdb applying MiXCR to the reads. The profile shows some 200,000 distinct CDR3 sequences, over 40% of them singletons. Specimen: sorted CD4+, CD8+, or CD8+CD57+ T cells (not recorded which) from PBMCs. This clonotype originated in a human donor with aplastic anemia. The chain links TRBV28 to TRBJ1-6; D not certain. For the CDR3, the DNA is TGTGCCAGCAGTTCCCATTCCGTGACGCTAGGTTCACCCCTCCACTTT. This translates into CASSSHSVTLGSPLHF. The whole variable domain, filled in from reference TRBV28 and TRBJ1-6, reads DVKVTQSSRYLVKRTGEKVFLECVQDMDHENMFWYRQDPGLGLRLIYFSYDVKMKEKGDIPEGYSVSREKKERFSLILESASTNQTSMYLCASSSHSVTLGSPLHFGNGTRLTVT.